This T cell receptor (beta chain) comes out of a study of control samples from healthy donors and cancer patients. Profiled with immunoSEQ multiplex PCR; TCRdb holds only in-frame clones, not every one. The table shows about 64,000 clones, with 92% occurring only once. The CDR3 is made up of 15 amino acids. Germline V gene lookup returns CDR1 LNHDA and CDR2 SQIVND (reference sequence). V lost 4 bases and J lost 4, with 13 bases in between. The chain combines TRBV19 with TRBJ2-2, with unresolved D. This clonotype was sampled from a man aged 35 to 55 with colorectal cancer. Input material: PBMCs. The CDR3, as DNA: TGTGCCAGTAGTAGGGATAAGGTCGGCACCGGGGAGCTGTTTTTT. This sequence encodes CASSRDKVGTGELFF.